The rows below give T cell receptor beta chains drawn from one sample of a study of T-cell memory formation after mild COVID-19. One entry per CDR3 protein, called by TCRdb with MiXCR from the 5' RACE reads. The table lists roughly 200,000 distinct CDR3 sequences, 15% to 20% of them singletons. The sequencing sample was made of PBMCs or a T cell subset sorted from them (not recorded which). The receptors were sampled from an adult woman who had mild COVID-19 (a few samples of this study predate the infection). Cell type and time point are not known. The CDR3 runs from the conserved cysteine through the conserved F or W. D genes are given only for firm matches. Rows give clone size only sometimes, using once, few, many, or a class for an expanded clone.

CDR3aa	CDR3nt	j_gene	v_gene	d_gene	abundance	len
CASSVGGAETQYF	TGTGCCAGCAGCGTAGGTGGGGCCGAGACCCAGTACTTC	TRBJ2-5	TRBV9	-	-	13
CASSTGGSVYEQYF	TGTGCCAGCAGCACCGGGGGTTCGGTCTACGAGCAGTACTTC	TRBJ2-7	TRBV7-9	-	few	14
CASRSGGGSFTNTQYF	TGTGCCAGCAGGAGCGGGGGCGGGAGTTTCACAAATACGCAGTATTTT	TRBJ2-3	TRBV5-5	TRBD2	few	16
CASRGRQGYTEAFF	TGTGCCAGCAGGGGACGACAGGGCTACACTGAAGCTTTCTTT	TRBJ1-1	TRBV6-1	TRBD1	few	14
CATSELTDTQYF	TGTGCCACCAGTGAACTCACAGATACGCAGTATTTT	TRBJ2-3	TRBV24-1	-	few	12
CASSQQQGGNEKLFF	TGCGCCAGCAGCCAGCAACAGGGAGGGAATGAAAAACTGTTTTTT	TRBJ1-4	TRBV4-3	-	many	15
CASSPRRGESEAFF	TGTGCCAGTAGTCCGCGTAGGGGAGAGTCTGAAGCTTTCTTT	TRBJ1-1	TRBV19	-	-	14
CASSLGGGLVYGYTF	TGTGCCAGCAGCTTAGGGGGGGGGCTCGTCTATGGCTACACCTTC	TRBJ1-2	TRBV7-8	-	-	15
CASRAAESPLHF	TGTGCCAGCAGGGCCGCTGAATCACCCCTCCACTTT	TRBJ1-6	TRBV6-5	-	-	12
CASSWRGRDTQYF	TGTGCCAGCAGTTGGCGGGGGCGGGATACGCAGTATTTT	TRBJ2-3	TRBV12-3/TRBV12-4	-	-	13
CASSLIPGGHEQYF	TGTGCCAGCAGTTTAATTCCGGGGGGCCACGAGCAGTACTTC	TRBJ2-7	TRBV27	-	-	14
CATLAGVSTDTQYF	TGTGCCACTTTAGCGGGAGTCAGCACAGATACGCAGTATTTT	TRBJ2-3	TRBV15	TRBD2	few	14
CASSSGTGVATGELFF	TGTGCCAGCAGCTCCGGGACAGGTGTAGCCACCGGGGAGCTGTTTTTT	TRBJ2-2	TRBV7-7	TRBD1	few	16
CASSLDLGTTQETQYF	TGCGCCAGCAGCTTGGATTTAGGTACTACACAAGAGACCCAGTACTTC	TRBJ2-5	TRBV5-1	-	many	16
CASSPNTFRTEAFF	TGTGCCAGCAGCCCCAATACGTTTCGGACTGAAGCTTTCTTT	TRBJ1-1	TRBV5-6	-	many	14
CASSLGQPAGTPLHF	TGTGCCAGCAGCTTAGGGCAGCCGGCAGGGACACCCCTCCACTTT	TRBJ1-6	TRBV11-2	-	few	15
CASSPSALSSYEQYF	TGTGCCAGCAGCCCATCGGCCCTAAGCTCCTACGAGCAGTACTTC	TRBJ2-7	TRBV7-6	-	many	15
CASSRGQGINTGELFF	TGCGCCAGCAGCCGAGGACAGGGAATAAACACCGGGGAGCTGTTTTTT	TRBJ2-2	TRBV4-3	TRBD1	many	16
CASSQLGKAYNSPLHF	TGCGCCAGCAGTCAATTGGGGAAGGCCTATAATTCACCCCTCCACTTT	TRBJ1-6	TRBV23-1	-	-	16
CSVFQNIQYF	TGCAGCGTTTTTCAAAACATTCAGTACTTC	TRBJ2-4	TRBV29-1	-	few	10
CAWSVAGSYTF	TGTGCCTGGAGTGTAGCTGGATCGTACACCTTC	TRBJ1-2	TRBV30	-	-	11
CASSLGEEQYF	TGTGCCAGCAGTTTAGGGGAGGAGCAGTACTTC	TRBJ2-7	TRBV28	-	many	11
CASSSTGTGYSGEQYF	TGCGCCAGCAGCTCAACCGGGACAGGGTATTCAGGCGAGCAGTACTTC	TRBJ2-7	TRBV5-1	TRBD1	-	16
CASKGLAGEIEQFF	TGTGCCAGCAAGGGACTAGCGGGAGAGATTGAGCAGTTCTTC	TRBJ2-1	TRBV25-1	TRBD2	-	14
CASSYFGDGELFF	TGTGCCAGCAGTTACTTTGGAGACGGGGAGCTGTTTTTT	TRBJ2-2	TRBV6-5	-	few	13
CASSLVRSTGELFF	TGTGCCAGCAGCTTAGTACGGAGCACCGGGGAGCTGTTTTTT	TRBJ2-2	TRBV7-2	-	few	14
CASSSGGGYNQPQHF	TGTGCCAGCAGCTCGGGAGGGGGGTACAATCAGCCCCAGCATTTT	TRBJ1-5	TRBV6-2/TRBV6-3	-	few	15
CASSLLAGGPSETQYF	TGTGCCAGCAGCTTACTAGCGGGAGGGCCCTCGGAGACCCAGTACTTC	TRBJ2-5	TRBV7-2	TRBD2	few	16
CASSQIVGAGGTQETQYF	TGCGCCAGCAGCCAGATAGTTGGGGCGGGGGGTACTCAAGAGACCCAGTACTTC	TRBJ2-5	TRBV4-1	TRBD2	few	18
CASNGQGPYNEQFF	TGTGCCAGCAACGGACAGGGACCCTACAATGAGCAGTTCTTC	TRBJ2-1	TRBV6-2/TRBV6-3	TRBD1	few	14
CSVGASNQPQHF	TGCAGCGTTGGGGCAAGCAATCAGCCCCAGCATTTT	TRBJ1-5	TRBV29-1	-	-	12
CASSFRRGNGYTF	TGTGCCAGCAGTTTCCGCAGGGGTAATGGCTACACCTTC	TRBJ1-2	TRBV12-3/TRBV12-4	-	-	13
CASSLGTASYEQYF	TGTGCCAGCAGCTTGGGGACAGCCTCCTACGAGCAGTACTTC	TRBJ2-7	TRBV5-5	-	-	14
CASSLVAGTNTGELFF	TGCGCCAGCAGCTTGGTCGCGGGAACGAACACCGGGGAGCTGTTTTTT	TRBJ2-2	TRBV5-1	-	-	16
CASSDYGSLSGANVLTF	TGTGCCAGCAGTGACTACGGCAGCTTATCTGGGGCCAACGTCCTGACTTTC	TRBJ2-6	TRBV6-1	-	-	17
CASSLSVEGDTQYF	TGTGCCAGCAGCTTAAGCGTGGAGGGAGATACGCAGTATTTT	TRBJ2-3	TRBV7-2	-	few	14
CATSRDIAYSYEQYF	TGTGCCACCAGCAGAGATATCGCCTACTCCTACGAGCAGTACTTC	TRBJ2-7	TRBV15	-	few	15